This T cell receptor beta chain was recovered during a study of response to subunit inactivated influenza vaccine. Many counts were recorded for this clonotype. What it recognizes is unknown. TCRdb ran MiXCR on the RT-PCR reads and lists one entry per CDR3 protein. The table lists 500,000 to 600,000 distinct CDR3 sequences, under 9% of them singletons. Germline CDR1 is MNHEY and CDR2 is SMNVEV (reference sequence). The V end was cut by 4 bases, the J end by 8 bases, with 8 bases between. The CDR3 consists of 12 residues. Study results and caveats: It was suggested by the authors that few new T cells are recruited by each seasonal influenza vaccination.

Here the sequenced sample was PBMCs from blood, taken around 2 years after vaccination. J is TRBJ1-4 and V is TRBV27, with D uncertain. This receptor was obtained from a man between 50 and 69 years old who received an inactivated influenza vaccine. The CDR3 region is CASSSIGEKLFF. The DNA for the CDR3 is TGTGCCAGCAGTTCCATCGGGGAAAAACTGTTTTTT.